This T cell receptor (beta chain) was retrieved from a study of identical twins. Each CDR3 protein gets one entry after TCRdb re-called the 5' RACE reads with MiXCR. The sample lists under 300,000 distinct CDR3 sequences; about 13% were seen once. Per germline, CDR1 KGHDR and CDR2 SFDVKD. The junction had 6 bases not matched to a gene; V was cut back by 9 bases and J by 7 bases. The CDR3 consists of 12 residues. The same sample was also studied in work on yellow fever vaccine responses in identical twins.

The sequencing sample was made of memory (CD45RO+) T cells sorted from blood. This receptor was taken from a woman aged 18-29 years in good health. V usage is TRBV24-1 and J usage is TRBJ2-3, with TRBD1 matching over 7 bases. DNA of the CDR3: TGTGCCACCTCGGCAGGGGGTAATACGCAGTATTTT. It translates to CATSAGGNTQYF.